This T cell receptor (beta chain) appears in the sequencing data of a study of blood T cell repertoires in COVID-19. Study summary: T cells, B-cell-depleted T cells, or PBMCs provided the cDNA or gDNA that served as material.

CDR1 ENHRY and CDR2 SYGVKD come from the germline V gene. There are 15 residues in the CDR3. The J segment lost 0 bases and the V segment lost 11 bases, leaving 12 bases of the junction unmatched. Here immunoSEQ multiplex PCR was the method, and the copy in TCRdb shows in-frame clones only, minus some. The sample holds around 130,000 clones, around 88% seen once. Sequencing input: peripheral blood. J is TRBJ2-7 and V is TRBV10-3; TRBD1 agrees at 8 bases. This clonotype was sampled from a man aged 50-59 years with active or convalescent COVID-19. This CDR3 reads CASEVGTGGSYEQYF. The CDR3, as DNA: TGTGCCTCCGAGGTGGGAACAGGGGGCTCCTACGAGCAGTACTTC.